The count of the clone carrying this T cell receptor (beta chain) is one. Its antigen is not identified. V gave up 5 bases and J gave up 2 bases, with 16 bases separating them. Germline V gene data show CDR1 as SGHVS and CDR2 as FNYEAQ. This CDR3 region has 15 residues. The entry originates in a study of CD8+ T cells in alopecia areata. cDNA serving as the sequencing template came from extracted, reverse transcribed RNA. The data were produced by immunoSEQ multiplex PCR, yet TCRdb's version contains in-frame clones alone and is incomplete. The table records about 140,000 clones, 65% to 90% of them present only once. Findings of the study overall: Higher clonality and more expanded CD8+ clones appeared in lesional than normal scalp. For patients receiving tofacitinib, scalp clonality and expanded CD8+ clones among the top 100 significantly decreased.

The treatment was: oral pan-JAK inhibitor, 5-10 mg twice daily. Sorting of PBMCs yielded the CD4+ and CD8+ T cells. The TCR sequence derives from a human donor with alopecia areata. The gene calls are TRBV7-6 and TRBJ2-7; D is possibly TRBD1 (6 bases). Here the sequenced sample was CD8+ T cells sorted from blood, taken at week 4, from a patient treated with tofacitinib. CDR3 nucleotides: TGTGCCAGCAGCCTCTCTTATGGACAGACCTACGAGCAGTACTTC. This gives the protein CASSLSYGQTYEQYF. Variable domain in full (rest from reference TRBV7-6 and TRBJ2-7): GAGVSQSPRYKVTKRGQDVALRCDPISGHVSLYWYRQALGQGPEFLTYFNYEAQQDKSGLPNDRFSAERPEGSISTLTIQRTEQRDSAMYRCASSLSYGQTYEQYFGPGTRLTVT.